The clone carrying this TCR beta chain has a count of ten or more. Its antigen is undetermined. With a J-beta primer mix and a sample-barcoded 5' primer, a second PCR ran 7 to 11 cycles. MiXCR was run by TCRdb on the 5' RACE reads, yielding one entry per CDR3 protein. Counted here are some 1.7 million distinct CDR3 sequences, 28% occurring once; the ten biggest clones make up over 7%. V was trimmed by 3 bases and J by 7 bases, leaving 12 bases between them. CDR3 length: 13 amino acids. The data belong to a study of blood T cells in healthy people across ages. Study overall: The template switching approach captured approximately one barcoded beta molecule for every two T cells.

Study conclusions and caveats: The study found more naive CD4+ cells and higher diversity in long-lived than aged donors. TCR beta diversity, measured per million T cells, fell in a roughly linear way with age.

The source material was blood. This clonotype was obtained from a woman aged 25 to 39 in good health. The genes are TRBV12-3 or TRBV12-4 and TRBJ1-2, with D hard to call. The CDR3 region is CASSLGRSSGYTF. Here the CDR3 DNA reads TGTGCCAGCAGTTTGGGCAGGTCTTCTGGCTACACCTTC.